This TCR beta chain emerged from a study of T-cell reconstitution after alpha-beta-depleted transplantation in children. Regarding the study as a whole: At the one-year point after transplant, T-cell counts and TCRbeta diversity were found to come mostly from T cells that had been newly produced. Recipient T cells and thymic progenitors that survived were the source of the high TCRbeta diversity seen at day 60 in some patients. Several hundred expanded graft clones reportedly were the source of alpha-beta T cells about two months after transplant.

Germline V gene sequence: CDR1 DFQATT, CDR2 SNEGSKA (reference sequence). V lost 6 bases to trimming and J lost 3 bases; unmatched junction nucleotides: 12. This CDR3 comprises 16 residues. About this clonotype: Its antigen is not known.

The TCRbeta library incorporated unique molecular identifiers. A single record per CDR3 protein comes from TCRdb applying MiXCR to the PCR reads. The table lists a few hundred thousand distinct CDR3 sequences, about 23% of them singletons, with 2.6% in the top ten. The receptor was isolated from a girl aged 2-10 years with Fanconi anemia, due to receive a stem cell transplant. The starting material was PBMCs, obtained before TCRalphabeta/CD19-depleted stem cell transplant. The chain combines TRBV20-1 with TRBJ2-3; 10 nucleotides align to TRBD2. In DNA, the CDR3 is TGCAGTGCAACATCACTTCTAGCGGGAGTTACAGATACGCAGTATTTT. Translated: CSATSLLAGVTDTQYF.